This TCR beta chain was obtained from a study of beta chain features in type 1 diabetes. The CDR3 is 14 residues long. Germline-derived CDR1 and CDR2 are SGHRS and YFSETQ. V gave up 3 bases and J gave up 4 bases; unmatched junction bases: 3. Since all of the isolated RNA was reverse transcribed, expressed TCRB transcripts were what got sequenced. Only in-frame clones appear in the TCRdb table, and some are missing; sequencing was by immunoSEQ multiplex PCR. The sample shows some 500,000 clones, about an eighth of them seen only once. The chain uses TRBV5-1 and TRBJ2-5; the match to TRBD2 covers 10 bases. Sequenced: naive CD4+ T cells from blood. This receptor was taken from a woman under 30 in good health. CDR3 region: CASSSLAGAETQYF. DNA of the CDR3: TGCGCCAGCAGCTCCCTAGCGGGGGCAGAGACCCAGTACTTC. The full variable domain, its missing parts supplied by reference TRBV5-1 and TRBJ2-5, is KAGVTQTPRYLIKTRGQQVTLSCSPISGHRSVSWYQQTPGQGLQFLFEYFSETQRNKGNFPGRFSGRQFSNSRSEMNVSTLELGDSALYLCASSSLAGAETQYFGPGTRLLVL.